This T cell receptor beta chain stems from a study of T cell clusters in autoimmune cytopenias. Looking at the study overall: TRB sequencing had a median approximately 50,000 reads and 2,500 or so distinct clonotypes per sample. Study observations and caveats: Exclusive TRB clusters were around 2.9-fold more numerous in healthy donors than in active autoimmune hepatitis. TRB repertoire shifts in secondary cytopenia and chronic lymphocytic leukemia mostly reflected lymphoma, not autoimmunity. Physiological T cell clusters of healthy donors were apparently absent in primary autoimmune cytopenia patients.

Each sample's input was roughly 270 ng genomic DNA, approximately 37,500 genome equivalents. The germline V gene encodes CDR1 MNHEY and CDR2 SVGAGI. The CDR3 runs 17 residues. TRB rearrangements were amplified by touch-down multiplex PCR with mixed TRB-A/B primers. One entry per CDR3 protein, without DNA, is what TCRdb gives after re-calling the multiplex PCR reads. This sample's table has about 1,400 distinct CDR3 sequences. This clonotype is labeled medium-sized (0.01 to 0.1%) based on frequency. The antigen is not known. Sequenced input: peripheral blood. This clonotype was sampled from a human donor with an autoimmune cytopenia or autoimmune hepatitis (not recorded which). The chain employs TRBV6-5 and TRBJ2-1; TCRdb's D call of TRBD1 is untestable without DNA. The CDR3 spells CASSQRAGQGSYNEQFF.